This T cell receptor (beta chain) was sequenced during a study of blood T cell repertoires in COVID-19. For the study at large: Some COVID-19 samples were acute and others convalescent; all came from the United States, Italy and Spain. The analysed material was cDNA or gDNA that came from T cells, B-cell-depleted T cells, or PBMCs.

In its sample, this clone was seen a few times. TCRdb's table, derived via immunoSEQ multiplex PCR, lists solely in-frame clones and lacks some. This table has about 240,000 clones, approximately 83% appearing once. The length of the CDR3 is 16 residues. The germline V gene encodes CDR1 WNHNN and CDR2 SYGVQD (reference sequence). V was cut by 10 bases and J by 7 bases, with 25 bases left in between. The chain carries TRBV10-1 and TRBJ1-4; tentatively, D is TRBD1 (5 bases). The specimen sequenced was peripheral blood. The origin of this receptor is a woman older than 75 with acute or convalescent COVID-19. DNA for the CDR3: TGCGCCACTCCAGCGGGGACCTCGCCAATAGGTGAAAAACTGTTTTTT. Protein: CATPAGTSPIGEKLFF.